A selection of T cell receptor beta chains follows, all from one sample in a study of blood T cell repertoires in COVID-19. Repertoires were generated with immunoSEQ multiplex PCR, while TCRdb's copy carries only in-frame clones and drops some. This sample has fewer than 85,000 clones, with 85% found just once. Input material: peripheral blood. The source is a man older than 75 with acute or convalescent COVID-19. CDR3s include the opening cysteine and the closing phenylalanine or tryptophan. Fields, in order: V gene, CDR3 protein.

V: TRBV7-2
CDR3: CASSTQTDQPQHF

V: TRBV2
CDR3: CASSAGTSGINEQFF

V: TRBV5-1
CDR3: CASSSAPTGNQETQYF

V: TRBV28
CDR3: CASNPTLAGEETQYF

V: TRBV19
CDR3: CASSPGWGDYGYTF

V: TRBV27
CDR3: CASRTPRDRGMGTEAFF

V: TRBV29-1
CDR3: CSVVTQGSGYTF

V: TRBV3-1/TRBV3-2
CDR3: CASSQDRLVYDEQFF

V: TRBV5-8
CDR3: CASSKKGTGLLDTQYF

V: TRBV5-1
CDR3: CASSLHTGGNDSPLHF

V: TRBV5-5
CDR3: CASSPGLAAQETQYF

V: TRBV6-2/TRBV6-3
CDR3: CASSYPTGGAGYLVAFF

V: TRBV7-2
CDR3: CASSSSRSGYTF

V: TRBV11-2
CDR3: CASSSGTPGADTQYF

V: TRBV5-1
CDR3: CASSLLASGTPGTDTQYF

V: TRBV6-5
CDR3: CASRDLGENYGYTF

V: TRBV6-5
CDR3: CASSYPGQGNTEAFF

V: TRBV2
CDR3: CASSGLTRLNTEAFF

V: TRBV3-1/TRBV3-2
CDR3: CASSQDSTGARTDTQYF

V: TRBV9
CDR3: CASSGPGLDTQYF

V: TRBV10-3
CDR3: CAISESTGTGNTEAFF

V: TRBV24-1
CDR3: CATSDTTGSYNEQFF

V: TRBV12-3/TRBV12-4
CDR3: CASTTLNTGELFF

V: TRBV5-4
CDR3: CASSRKGLAGLETQYF

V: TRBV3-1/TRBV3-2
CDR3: CASSQGQYGYTF

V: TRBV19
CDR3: CASSRDSFLANSPLHF

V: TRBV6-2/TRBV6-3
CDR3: CASSRRPPGGAETQYF

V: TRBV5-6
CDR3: CASFTPPGGGYTF

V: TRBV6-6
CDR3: CASSYSLTSGMQYF

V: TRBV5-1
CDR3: CASSLAGDTEAFF

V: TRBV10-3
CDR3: CAISPGQGHTEAFF

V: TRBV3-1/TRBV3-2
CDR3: CASSQGDRGRGLINEKLFF

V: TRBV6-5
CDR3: CASSLDRADEAFF

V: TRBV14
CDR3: CASSQDWEAGGNNEQFF

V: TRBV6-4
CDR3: CASSALAGSSSYNEQFF

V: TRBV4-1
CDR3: CASSQAGNTGELFF

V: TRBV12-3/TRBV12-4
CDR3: CASSLQDNYGYTF

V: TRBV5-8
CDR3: CASSSRDRGAGELFF

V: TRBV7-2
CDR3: CASSRVSGVTEAFF

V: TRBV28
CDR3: CASSTGWKGNTIYF

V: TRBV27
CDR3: CASSFKTGGFEEKLFF

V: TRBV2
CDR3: CASSPTLRWGYTF

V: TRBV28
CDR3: CASSLSGNTGELFF

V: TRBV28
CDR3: CASRTERESSPLHF

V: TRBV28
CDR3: CASSTVAGGQETQYF

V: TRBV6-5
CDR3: CASRPGLTSSYEQYF

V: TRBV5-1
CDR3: CASSLGSTGNTIYF

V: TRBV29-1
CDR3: CSVGPLQGAQETQYF

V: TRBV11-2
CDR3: CASSFVAGGPGNEQFF

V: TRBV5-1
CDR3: CASTHNRGEGQETQYF

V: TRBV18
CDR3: CASSPLGDRVNEQFF

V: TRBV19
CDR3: CASMSGDSYEQYF

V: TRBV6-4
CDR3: CASSEIGGVSGGYTF

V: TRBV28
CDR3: CAVRGQKDGYTF

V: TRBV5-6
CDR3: CASSATQGGTYEQYF

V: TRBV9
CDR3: CASSIAGGFDEQYF

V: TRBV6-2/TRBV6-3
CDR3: CASSYSRQSLTYEQYF

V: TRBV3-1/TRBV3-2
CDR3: CASSHPRGPSRNTEAFF

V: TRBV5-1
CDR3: CASSLRDRGNYEQYF